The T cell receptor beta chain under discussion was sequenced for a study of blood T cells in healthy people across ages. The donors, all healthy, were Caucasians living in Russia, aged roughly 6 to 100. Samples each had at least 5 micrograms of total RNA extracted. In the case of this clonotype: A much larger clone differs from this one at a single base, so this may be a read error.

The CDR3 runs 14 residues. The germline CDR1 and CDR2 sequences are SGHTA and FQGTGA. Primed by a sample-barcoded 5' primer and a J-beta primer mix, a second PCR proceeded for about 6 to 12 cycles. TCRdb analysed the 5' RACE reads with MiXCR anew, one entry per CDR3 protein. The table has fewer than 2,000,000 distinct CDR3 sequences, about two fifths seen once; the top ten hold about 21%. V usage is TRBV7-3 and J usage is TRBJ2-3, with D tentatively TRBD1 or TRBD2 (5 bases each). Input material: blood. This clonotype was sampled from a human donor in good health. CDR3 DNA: TGTGCCAGCAGCCCTTTTTCTAGCACAGGTACGCAGTATTTT. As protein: CASSPFSSTGTQYF.